This is a list of T cell receptor beta chains from one sample in a study of blood T cell repertoires in COVID-19. Assay used: immunoSEQ multiplex PCR; TCRdb lists only in-frame clones, some missing. The sample contains hundreds of thousands of clones, approximately 90% of which appear only once. Sequenced sample: PBMCs or T cells enriched from blood (not recorded which). These TCRs come from a woman between 18 and 29 years old who had recovered from COVID-19. The CDR3 runs from the conserved cysteine through the conserved F or W. The D gene is left open where the match is weak. Not all rows give a size; the values are once, few, many and, for expanded clones, a class.

V	D	size	J	DNA	CDR3
TRBV2	NA	NA	TRBJ2-3	TGTGCCAGCAGTGGGGGCCAGGCAGATACGCAGTATTTT	CASSGGQADTQYF
TRBV18	NA	NA	TRBJ1-2	TGTGCCAGCTCACCAGGGGGGAGTCCTAACTATGGCTACACCTTC	CASSPGGSPNYGYTF
TRBV19	TRBD2	NA	TRBJ2-7	TGTGCCAGTAGTATTTCGGCGGGGGGGACCTACGAGCAGTACTTC	CASSISAGGTYEQYF
TRBV5-1	TRBD1	NA	TRBJ2-2	TGCGCCAGCAGCGTGGACAGGGGCACCGGGGAGCTGTTTTTT	CASSVDRGTGELFF
TRBV29-1	TRBD1	NA	TRBJ2-3	TGCAGCGTTGCGAAGACAGGGGATACAGATACGCAGTATTTT	CSVAKTGDTDTQYF
TRBV7-7	TRBD2	NA	TRBJ2-1	TGTGCTAGCAGCTTAGCTCAGGGACTAGCTGGGGAGCAGTTCTTC	CASSLAQGLAGEQFF
TRBV28	NA	once	TRBJ1-5	TGTGCCAGCAAACCCTCAGCGGGCAGCTTCAATCAGCCCCAGCATTTT	CASKPSAGSFNQPQHF
TRBV7-7	TRBD2	NA	TRBJ2-5	TGTGCTAGCAGCTTGGGGCTAGCGGGGCGGGAGACCCAGTACTTC	CASSLGLAGRETQYF
TRBV5-6	NA	NA	TRBJ1-2	TGTGCCAGCAGCTTGGGCGGCGGGCCCGGAAACTATGGCTACACCTTC	CASSLGGGPGNYGYTF
TRBV14	NA	NA	TRBJ2-7	TGTGCCAGCAGCCAAGACAGGGGTCTGTTCTACGAGCAGTACTTC	CASSQDRGLFYEQYF
TRBV28	NA	NA	TRBJ1-2	TGTGCCAGCAGTTTTCGACTCTCTGGCTACACCTTC	CASSFRLSGYTF
TRBV24-1	TRBD1	NA	TRBJ2-7	TGTGCCACCAGTGACCCGGGACAGGGAGGTTTGGGCGAGCAGTACTTC	CATSDPGQGGLGEQYF
TRBV5-6	NA	NA	TRBJ1-2	TGTGCCAGCAGCTTGCAGGGGATCGACTATGGCTACACCTTC	CASSLQGIDYGYTF
TRBV5-5	NA	NA	TRBJ1-2	TGTGCCAGCAGCCCGGCCTGGGGGGGCTTGTATGGCTACACCTTC	CASSPAWGGLYGYTF
TRBV2	TRBD1	NA	TRBJ1-2	TGTGCCAGCAGCGTTTCAGGGGGTCATGGCTACACCTTC	CASSVSGGHGYTF
TRBV5-1	TRBD1	NA	TRBJ2-7	TGCGCCAGCAGCTCCCGGGGACAGGGAAGGGAAAACGAGCAGTACTTC	CASSSRGQGRENEQYF
TRBV27	TRBD1	once	TRBJ1-4	TGTGCCAGCAGTCAGGACAGGGGGCTAGAAAAACTGTTTTTT	CASSQDRGLEKLFF
TRBV18	NA	once	TRBJ2-1	TGTGCCAGCTCACCTGGAGGGGGCGCTTTTAATGAGCAGTTCTTC	CASSPGGGAFNEQFF
TRBV27	NA	NA	TRBJ2-3	TGTGCCAGCAGTTTAATAGCTGGTCCACGGCCAGATACGCAGTATTTT	CASSLIAGPRPDTQYF
TRBV10-3	NA	NA	TRBJ1-2	TGTGCCATCAGTGAGATTGTCCGTGGCTACACCTTC	CAISEIVRGYTF
TRBV29-1	TRBD1	NA	TRBJ1-1	TGCAGCGTAACGGGACAGAAACAGAACACTGAAGCTTTCTTT	CSVTGQKQNTEAFF
TRBV19	NA	NA	TRBJ2-1	TGTGCCAGTAGTCCAGGGAATGAGCAGTTCTTC	CASSPGNEQFF
TRBV7-2	TRBD1	NA	TRBJ2-2	TGTGCCAGCAGCTTGAGGACAGGGGGGGTAACCGGGGAGCTGTTTTTT	CASSLRTGGVTGELFF
TRBV5-1	TRBD1	NA	TRBJ2-1	TGCGCCAGCAGGGGACAGAGCCTGTACAATGAGCAGTTCTTC	CASRGQSLYNEQFF